The text below deals with one TCR beta chain. Its matching antigen is unknown. This entry is derived from a study of T cells in Graves' hyperthyroidism and ophthalmopathy. This blood was taken when hyperthyroidism was first diagnosed, before any ophthalmopathy symptoms existed. Using RNA transcripts as the source, TCR beta CDR3 regions were amplified. With the HTBI primer set, the TCR CDR3 went through a first round of RT-PCR. Each CDR3 protein gets one entry after TCRdb re-called the multiplex PCR reads with MiXCR. The data contain 550,000 to 850,000 distinct CDR3 sequences, approximately 18% of them seen just once; the ten biggest clones take up approximately 15%. Study-level points and caveats: Ophthalmopathy onset followed model prediction by a median around 6.9 months. Blood shared most expanded thyroid clonotypes above 0.001.

The sequence derives from a woman aged 50 to 60 with Graves' hyperthyroidism that later progressed to Graves' ophthalmopathy. What was sequenced was blood.

The chain's CDR3 is CASSLPPSLAGAPDHPDTQYF. CDR3 coding DNA: TGTGCCAGCAGCTTACCCCCCTCCCTAGCGGGGGCCCCTGATCACCCAGATACGCAGTATTTT. The chain uses TRBV7-9 and TRBJ2-3; 10 bases align to TRBD2. V trimming: 2 bases; J trimming: 4 bases; junction bases outside the gene matches: 21. Germline V gene sequence: CDR1 SEHNR, CDR2 FQNEAQ (reference sequence). The CDR3 runs 21 residues.